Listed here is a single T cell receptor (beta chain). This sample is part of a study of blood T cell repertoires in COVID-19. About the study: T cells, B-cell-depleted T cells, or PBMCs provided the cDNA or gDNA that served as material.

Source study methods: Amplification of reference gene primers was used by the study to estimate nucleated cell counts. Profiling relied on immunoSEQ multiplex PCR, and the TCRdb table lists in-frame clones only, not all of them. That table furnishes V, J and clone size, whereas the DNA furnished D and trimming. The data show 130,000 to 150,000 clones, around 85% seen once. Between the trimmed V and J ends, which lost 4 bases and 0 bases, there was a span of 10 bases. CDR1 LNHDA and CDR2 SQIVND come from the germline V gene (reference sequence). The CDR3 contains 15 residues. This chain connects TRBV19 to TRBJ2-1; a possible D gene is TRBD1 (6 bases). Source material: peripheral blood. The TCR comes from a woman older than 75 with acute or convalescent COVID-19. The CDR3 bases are TGTGCCAGTAGTAACAGGGTTATCTCCTACAATGAGCAGTTCTTC. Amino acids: CASSNRVISYNEQFF.